This T cell receptor beta chain was profiled in a study of cytomegalovirus exposure and HLA in healthy donors. Study details: Unique TCRs numbering about 85 million, obtained from HLA-typed donors, made up an early data release. General observations from the study: Sequence variants that were highly shared formed a cluster that was likely a sequencing artifact. A later analysis appeared to link common viral pathogens to several of the most significant clusters.

The CDR3 extends over 13 amino acids. Germline V gene data show CDR1 as SGHNT and CDR2 as YYREEE (reference sequence). The junction had 7 bases not matched to a gene; V was cut back by 4 bases and J by 9 bases. About this clone: Its antigen is unidentified.

The PCR employed 60 Vbeta primers together with 13 Jbeta primers. Profiled with immunoSEQ multiplex PCR; TCRdb holds only in-frame clones, not every one. Here the sample spans about 170,000 clones, 75% to 90% being singletons. This rearrangement joins TRBV5-4 to TRBJ2-1; 7 bases align to TRBD2. The receptor was isolated from a male donor in good health and CMV-seronegative. Sample: PBMCs. The CDR3 nucleotides are TGTGCCAGCAGCCCAAATCCGGGGGGTGAGCAGTTCTTC. Its protein is CASSPNPGGEQFF.